The T cell receptor (beta chain) described here comes from a study of blood T cell repertoires in COVID-19. The method was immunoSEQ multiplex PCR; TCRdb's version includes in-frame clones alone and lacks a portion of them. The sample has 76,000 or so clones; approximately 80% are singletons. V was pared by 6 bases and J by 4 bases, with 6 bases of the junction left unmatched. Germline CDR1 and CDR2: ENHRY and SYGVKD. The CDR3 has 14 residues. The rearrangement joins TRBV10-3 to TRBJ2-7; 10 bases are shared with TRBD1. The sequenced material came from peripheral blood. This clonotype was sampled from a man aged 45-60 years with acute or convalescent COVID-19. The CDR3 loop reads CAIRAGTGVYEQYF. The CDR3 DNA sequence: TGTGCCATCAGGGCCGGGACAGGGGTTTACGAGCAGTACTTC.